The rows below give T cell receptor beta chains drawn from one sample of a study of blood T cell repertoires in COVID-19. Profiled with immunoSEQ multiplex PCR; TCRdb holds only in-frame clones, not every one. There are about 330,000 clones in the sample; roughly 87% occur only once, and roughly a tenth lies in the top ten. Sequenced sample: peripheral blood. These receptors were taken from a man in his thirties or forties with COVID-19, enrolled during active disease. The CDR3 runs from the conserved cysteine through the conserved F or W. The D gene is left open where the match is weak. Size values are once, few and many counts, or a class for expanded clones, and some rows have none.

CAISEGNRGAGNQPQHF,TGTGCCATCAGTGAGGGAAACAGGGGAGCCGGCAATCAGCCCCAGCATTTT,TRBV10-3,TRBD1,.,TRBJ1-5,17
CASRTDRNTYNEQFF,TGTGCCAGCAGGACCGACAGGAATACCTACAATGAGCAGTTCTTC,TRBV7-2,.,.,TRBJ2-1,15
CASSLRRGAGAYEQYF,TGTGCCAGCAGTCTACGGCGGGGAGCGGGAGCCTACGAGCAGTACTTC,TRBV2,TRBD2,.,TRBJ2-7,16
CASGLGTPGQGGTEAFF,TGTGCTAGTGGTTTGGGAACTCCGGGACAGGGTGGGACTGAAGCTTTCTTT,TRBV12-5,TRBD1,once,TRBJ1-1,17
CASSLGLAENNEQFF,TGTGCCAGCAGCTTAGGCCTAGCGGAAAACAATGAGCAGTTCTTC,TRBV7-9,TRBD2,.,TRBJ2-1,15
CASSFIWRGGKNIQYF,TGTGCCAGCAGTTTTATCTGGAGGGGGGGCAAAAACATTCAGTACTTC,TRBV27,.,.,TRBJ2-4,16
CASSPGSSGRALYEQYF,TGCGCCAGCAGCCCCGGGTCTAGCGGGAGGGCTTTATATGAGCAGTACTTC,TRBV4-3,TRBD2,.,TRBJ2-7,17
CASSQGGGMRPQHF,TGTGCCAGCAGCCAAGGGGGAGGGATGAGGCCCCAGCATTTT,TRBV3-1/TRBV3-2,.,.,TRBJ1-5,14
CASSWGRSAREAFF,TGTGCCAGCAGCTGGGGGAGGTCAGCGCGAGAAGCTTTCTTT,TRBV5-4,.,.,TRBJ1-1,14
CSASRVAGFYEQYF,TGCAGTGCCAGTAGGGTAGCGGGATTCTACGAGCAGTACTTC,TRBV20-1,TRBD2,.,TRBJ2-7,14
CASSAAYNSPLHF,TGTGCCAGCAGCGCCGCGTATAATTCACCCCTCCACTTT,TRBV13,.,.,TRBJ1-6,13
CASSLGTLIQDGNTIYF,TGCGCCAGCAGCTTGGGTACCCTAATCCAGGATGGAAACACCATATATTTT,TRBV5-1,.,once,TRBJ1-3,17
CASSSGSNQPQHF,TGTGCCAGCAGCTCGGGTAGCAATCAGCCCCAGCATTTT,TRBV11-2,.,.,TRBJ1-5,13